This T cell receptor (beta chain) was captured in a study of blood T cell repertoires in COVID-19 (TCRdb year 2020). Regarding the study in general: Samples covering the acute and convalescent phases of COVID-19 were provided by collaborators in the United States, Italy and Spain. The prospective study material was composed of cDNA or gDNA derived from T cells, B-cell-depleted T cells, or PBMCs. Deeply sampled blood TCRbeta repertoires from subjects exposed to, actively infected with, or recovered from COVID-19 were included in the dataset. A freely available public database, intended as a resource for researchers studying the immune response to SARS-CoV-2, is where the repertoires were released. The samples were drawn from the first 160 participants of the ongoing ImmuneRACE study and from 950 to 1,500 subjects provided by 6 global collaborators. Nearly every sample came with metadata listing a de-identified subject ID, COVID-19 status, age in years and sex. Where available, HLA class I and class II types were taken from metadata supplied by the sample provider and were not determined by assay-based typing.

Results and caveats for the whole study, not just this receptor: How much clinical and demographic metadata was included differed by source and by participant, and the metadata was provided uncurated.

Whole blood was collected in K2EDTA tubes by collaborating institutions according to the institutions' own protocols. For TCRbeta analysis, collaborators shipped samples in one of three forms: frozen whole blood, isolated PBMCs, or DNA extracted from either of those sample types. Points on this clone: No antigen is known for it. The sample holds no much larger clone one base away, and base qualities are not on file.

The immunoSEQ Assay, a bias-controlled multiplex PCR, was used to amplify TCRbeta CDR3 regions from genomic DNA. Per the original workflow: Within the assay, amplification of reference gene primers was used to estimate how many nucleated cells each sample contained. Sequence reads were collapsed and filtered to measure the absolute abundance of every unique TCRbeta CDR3 rearrangement. For each sample, productive Simpson clonality was calculated as the square root of Simpson's diversity index across productive rearrangements. The source is immuneACCESS, and TCRdb retained only in-frame sequences with V and J called. Part of the clones is not carried over; for the studies checked, unresolved V genes explain less than half of this, and the remainder is unexplained. That table furnishes V, J and clone size, whereas the DNA furnished D and trimming. The sample data list about 150,000 clones, and 88% of these were observed just once. The top ten clones comprise approximately 2.3% of the sample.

The germline V gene provides CDR1 MNHEY and CDR2 SVGAGI. The CDR3, cysteine through phenylalanine, is 15 amino acids long. This entry keeps only the CDR3 DNA: 45 bases, framed from base 1. Trimming takes 6 bases off V and 6 bases off J; junction bases not matched to a gene: 12. The sequencing input was peripheral blood. This TCR derives from a woman aged 70-85 years with acute or convalescent COVID-19. The V gene is TRBV6-5 and the J gene is TRBJ2-7; the junction holds 9 bases that match TRBD1. The CDR3 has the sequence CASRLSLMTGGEQYF. The DNA reads TGTGCCAGCAGGCTAAGTCTTATGACAGGGGGCGAGCAGTACTTC.